One TCR beta chain is described in this entry. The data are from a study of CXCR3-negative and CXCR3-positive naive CD8 T cells. Libraries of TRB cDNA were made by 5' RACE and carried UMIs. With the 5' RACE reads reprocessed, TCRdb shows one record per CDR3 protein and no DNA. Here the sample table reports some 50,000 distinct CDR3 sequences. This CDR3 has 14 residues. Germline lookup yields CDR1 DFQATT and CDR2 SNEGSKA (reference sequence). This clonotype was obtained from a human donor in good health. Some clones in this sample may be carry-over from other donors' samples. Sequenced input: naive CXCR3- CD8+ T cells from blood. Sample subset: CD45RO-CCR7+CD27+CD95- naive CD8+ T cells lacking CXCR3 (TNR3-). J is TRBJ1-2 and V is TRBV20-1; TCRdb designates TRBD1, a call that cannot be tested without DNA. CDR3 in amino acids: CSASGAGKDYGYTF.